This T cell receptor (beta chain) was sequenced in a study of T cell responses to AZD1222 COVID-19 vaccine. General study points: Reports indicate that nearly half of spike-specific TCRs are directed at unmutated variant regions. Elevations in Spike-specific TCR breadth and depth followed administration of two AZD1222 doses. Regions 160-218 and 743-854 held dominance among vaccine-associated CD4 TCRs, which spanned spike. Just a handful of AZD1222 recipients were seropositive at baseline.

Turning to this clone: Its specificity is not known.

Method: immunoSEQ multiplex PCR; TCRdb's copy keeps in-frame clones and lacks some. The sample includes 80,000 or so clones, 80% to 95% seen only once; the top ten take under 5%. V was pared by 7 bases and J by 2 bases, with 12 bases between. The CDR3 totals 14 residues. Germline CDR1 reads MDHEN; CDR2 reads SYDVKM. This TCR was sampled from an adult in good health. This specimen was peripheral blood, taken on day 0 of MenACWY control vaccination. The V call is TRBV28, the J call TRBJ1-3, with D unresolved. CDR3 residues: CASNSPDTGNTIYF. DNA of the CDR3: TGTGCCAGCAACTCGCCCGACACTGGAAACACCATATATTTT.